A selection of T cell receptor beta chains follows, all from one sample in a study of blood T cell dynamics during melanoma immunotherapy. Assay used: immunoSEQ multiplex PCR; TCRdb lists only in-frame clones, some missing. The sample carries 9,500 to 11,000 clones, 89% recorded once. This specimen was blood, taken from a patient treated with checkpoint blockade. The receptors originated from a human donor with melanoma. Both conserved end residues are trimmed from each CDR3.

len	v_gene	j_gene	CDR3aa
14	TRBV6-5	TRBJ1-1	ASSYSRTGGLRVAF
12	TRBV28	TRBJ1-5	ASRPDIVHQPQH
14	TRBV19	TRBJ2-5	ASSRTSGRAGETQY
14	TRBV18	TRBJ2-3	ASSPRTSGIGDTQY
13	TRBV2	TRBJ1-5	ASSRQALSNQPQH
15	TRBV11-2	TRBJ2-2	ASSLGRGGSDTGELF
14	TRBV4-1	TRBJ2-7	ASSQYTGTGGAEQY
11	TRBV15	TRBJ2-3	ASKIGTTDTQY
13	TRBV28	TRBJ2-5	ASSLSGYIGETQY
12	TRBV29-1	TRBJ1-1	SVGSGAGFAEAF
13	TRBV7-2	TRBJ1-1	ASSQTGTGGTEAF
11	TRBV2	TRBJ1-2	ASRMDLNYGYT
11	TRBV5-5	TRBJ1-2	ASSLGQGDGYT
12	TRBV28	TRBJ1-3	ASSPPGAGNTIY
13	TRBV28	TRBJ1-2	ASSHTGGLIYGYT
14	TRBV7-3	TRBJ2-3	ASSLSGQGGTDTQY
15	TRBV27	TRBJ2-2	ASRTGTAGTSSGELF
13	TRBV19	TRBJ2-2	ASSIDRGGTGELF
13	TRBV27	TRBJ2-1	ASRYSGTIYNEQF
13	TRBV18	TRBJ1-2	ASSPSWDRGDGYT
13	TRBV6-1	TRBJ2-7	ASGSAPGSSYEQY
14	TRBV11-1	TRBJ2-1	ASSRLAGVNGNEQF
11	TRBV11-2	TRBJ1-1	ASSPARDTEAF
15	TRBV28	TRBJ1-4	ASSLGGSGYVGEKLF
14	TRBV29-1	TRBJ2-3	SVTSGRERGTDTQY
13	TRBV4-1	TRBJ1-4	ASSQGDRVNEKLF
13	TRBV19	TRBJ2-2	ASRNGQGATGELF
13	TRBV7-3	TRBJ2-7	ASSPGLAGAGEQY
11	TRBV6-5	TRBJ2-5	ASSYGDRETQY
14	TRBV6-1	TRBJ2-7	ASSGTSGSDSYEQY
14	TRBV15	TRBJ2-1	ATSRDRLARYNEQF
12	TRBV6-5	.	ASSSFPYSYEQY
12	TRBV4-3	TRBJ2-7	ASSQGLAGVEQY
14	TRBV11-1	TRBJ2-7	ASSPGGGARSYEQY
11	TRBV4-3	TRBJ2-5	ASSQAHRETQY
12	TRBV28	TRBJ1-1	ASSPSDRITEAF
9	TRBV28	TRBJ1-2	ASSPQYGYT
10	TRBV21-1	TRBJ2-7	ASSKRPDEQY
14	TRBV25-1	TRBJ1-3	ASSEFLGGSGNTIY
10	TRBV19	TRBJ1-5	ASSKQGGPQH
13	TRBV27	TRBJ2-1	ASRLSGTSYNEQF
17	TRBV6-4	TRBJ2-3	ASSGRGPAERVSTDTQY
15	TRBV5-5	TRBJ1-1	ASSHGDRELLINRAF
15	TRBV7-8	TRBJ2-1	ASSLLPAGEVYNEQF
13	TRBV14	TRBJ1-1	ASSPGTPRRTEAF
13	TRBV19	TRBJ2-3	ASSILAGVTDTQY
13	TRBV5-5	TRBJ1-3	ASSLWSTPGNTIY
13	TRBV9	TRBJ1-5	ASSVGGDGNQPQH
11	TRBV6-5	.	ASSYGGPYEQY
10	TRBV21-1	TRBJ2-5	ASSGLEETQY
11	TRBV27	TRBJ1-2	ASSFRENYGYT